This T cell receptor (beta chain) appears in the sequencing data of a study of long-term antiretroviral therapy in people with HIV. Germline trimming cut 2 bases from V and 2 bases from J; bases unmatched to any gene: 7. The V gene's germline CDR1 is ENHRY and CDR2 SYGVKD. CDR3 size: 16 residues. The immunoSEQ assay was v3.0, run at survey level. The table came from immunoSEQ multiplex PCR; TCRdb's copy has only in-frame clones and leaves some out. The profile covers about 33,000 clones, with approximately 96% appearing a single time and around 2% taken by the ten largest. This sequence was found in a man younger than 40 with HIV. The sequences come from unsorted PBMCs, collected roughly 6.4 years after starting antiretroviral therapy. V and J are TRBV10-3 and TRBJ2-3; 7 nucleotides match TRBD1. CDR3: CAISERQGVVTDTQYF. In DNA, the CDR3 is TGTGCCATCAGTGAGCGACAGGGTGTGGTCACAGATACGCAGTATTTT.